This T cell receptor (beta chain) was sequenced during a study of T cells in Graves' hyperthyroidism and ophthalmopathy. Broader study findings: Ophthalmopathy cases were set apart from stable hyperthyroidism by a 13 V-J model.

Patients affected by ophthalmopathy presented a Clinical Activity Score of at least 3, a NOSPECS grade of at least 4, and disease duration below 3 months. Exclusion of a patient resulted from uncontrolled infection, other autoimmune disease, pregnancy or lactation. Together with thyroid ultrasound, orbital computed tomography, serum thyroxine and TRAb, clinical symptoms were used for diagnoses. A note on this clonotype: The antigen is not known.

Germline V lookup: CDR1 MNHEY, CDR2 SVGEGT. This CDR3 is 16 amino acids long. Trimming left V 2 bases short and J 0 bases short, with 8 bases between. TCR beta CDR3 sequences were amplified from RNA transcripts. A set of HTBI primers served as the primers for a first-round RT-PCR of the TCR CDR3. In TCRdb, the multiplex PCR reads were re-called with MiXCR into one record per CDR3 protein. The sample lists over 450,000 distinct CDR3 sequences; 17% were seen once. This chain uses TRBV6-2 or TRBV6-3 with TRBJ2-6; D tentatively fits TRBD1 or TRBD2 (5 bases each). Source material: blood. The sequence was obtained from a young woman with Graves' ophthalmopathy. The CDR3 sequence: CASSYGGSSGANVLTF. The DNA for the CDR3 is TGTGCCAGCAGTTACGGGGGTAGCTCTGGGGCCAACGTCCTGACTTTC.